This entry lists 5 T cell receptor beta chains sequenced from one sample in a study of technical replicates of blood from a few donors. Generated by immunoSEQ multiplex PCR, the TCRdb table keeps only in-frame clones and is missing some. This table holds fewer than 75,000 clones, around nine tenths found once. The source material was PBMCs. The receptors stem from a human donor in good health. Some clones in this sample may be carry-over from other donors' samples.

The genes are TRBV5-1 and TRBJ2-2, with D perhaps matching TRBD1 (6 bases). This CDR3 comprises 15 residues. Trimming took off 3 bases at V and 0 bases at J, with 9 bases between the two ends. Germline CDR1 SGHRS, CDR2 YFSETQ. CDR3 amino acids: CASSSRQANTGELFF. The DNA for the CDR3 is TGCGCCAGCAGCTCCAGACAGGCGAACACCGGGGAGCTGTTTTTT.

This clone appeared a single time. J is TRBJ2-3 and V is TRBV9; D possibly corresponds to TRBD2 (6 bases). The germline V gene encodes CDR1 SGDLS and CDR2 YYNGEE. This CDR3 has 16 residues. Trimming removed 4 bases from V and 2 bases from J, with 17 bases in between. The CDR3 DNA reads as TGTGCCAGCAGCCTCAAAAGGGACTTTTACACAGATACGCAGTATTTT. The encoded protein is CASSLKRDFYTDTQYF.

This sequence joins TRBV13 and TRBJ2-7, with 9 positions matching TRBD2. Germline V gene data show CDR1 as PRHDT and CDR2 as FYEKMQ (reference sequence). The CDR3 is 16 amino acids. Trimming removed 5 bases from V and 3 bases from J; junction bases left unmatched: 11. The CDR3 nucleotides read TGTGCCAGCAGCCCCACTTCCGGTAGCGGGGGCTACGAGCAGTACTTC. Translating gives CASSPTSGSGGYEQYF.

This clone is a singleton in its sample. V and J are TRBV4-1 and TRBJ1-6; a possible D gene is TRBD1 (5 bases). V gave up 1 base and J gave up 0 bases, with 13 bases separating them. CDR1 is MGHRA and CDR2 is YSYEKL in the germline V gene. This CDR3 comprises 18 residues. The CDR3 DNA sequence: TGCGCCAGCAGCCAAGTTATGTGGGGCGCCTCCTATAATTCACCCCTCCACTTT. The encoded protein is CASSQVMWGASYNSPLHF.

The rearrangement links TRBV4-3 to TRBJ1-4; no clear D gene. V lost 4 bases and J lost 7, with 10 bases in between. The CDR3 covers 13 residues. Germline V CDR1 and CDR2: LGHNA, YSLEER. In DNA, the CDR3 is TGCGCCAGCAGCCCCCGGCCGGGTGAAAAACTGTTTTTT. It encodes CASSPRPGEKLFF.